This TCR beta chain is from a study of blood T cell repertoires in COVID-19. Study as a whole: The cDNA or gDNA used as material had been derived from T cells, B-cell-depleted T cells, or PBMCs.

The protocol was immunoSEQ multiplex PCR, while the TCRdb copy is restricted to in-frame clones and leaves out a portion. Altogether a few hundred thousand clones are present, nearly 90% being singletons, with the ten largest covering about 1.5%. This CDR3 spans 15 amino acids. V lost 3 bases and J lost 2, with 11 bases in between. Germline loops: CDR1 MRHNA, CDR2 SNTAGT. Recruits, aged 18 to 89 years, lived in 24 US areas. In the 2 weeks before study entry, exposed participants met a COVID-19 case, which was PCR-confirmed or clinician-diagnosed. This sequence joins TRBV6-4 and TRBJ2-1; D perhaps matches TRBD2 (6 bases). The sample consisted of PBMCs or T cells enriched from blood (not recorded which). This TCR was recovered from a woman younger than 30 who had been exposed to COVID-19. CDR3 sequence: CASSETRSAYNEQFF. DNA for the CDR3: TGTGCCAGCAGTGAGACTAGATCGGCCTACAATGAGCAGTTCTTC.